Listed here are 10 T cell receptor beta chains from one sample, sequenced in a study of identical twins. TCRdb recomputed calls from the 5' RACE reads with MiXCR, one row per CDR3 protein. The table shows 240,000 or so distinct CDR3 sequences, with about 7% occurring only once. The same specimen was also included in a second study, on yellow fever vaccine responses in identical twins.

Sequencing input: memory (CD45RO+) T cells sorted from blood. Source of these receptors: a woman younger than 30 in good health.

This clonotype was found many times. The V gene is TRBV5-1, the J gene TRBJ1-1, with 8 bases aligning to TRBD1. The V and J ends lost 1 base and 5 bases, in that order; junction bases with no gene match: 4. The CDR3 is 14 residues long. Germline V gene lookup returns CDR1 SGHRS and CDR2 YFSETQ. The CDR3 loop reads CASSLSTGGTEAFF. The CDR3 region has the DNA TGCGCCAGCAGCTTGTCCACAGGGGGAACTGAAGCTTTCTTT.

V usage is TRBV7-2 and J usage is TRBJ1-2; 9 bases fit TRBD1. Germline-derived CDR1 and CDR2 are SGHTA and FQGNSA. The ends lost 5 bases at V and 1 base at J; junction bases unmatched: 11. The CDR3 covers 17 residues. The CDR3 coding sequence is TGTGCCAGCAGCCTCCGGGACAGGGTTTACTTTAACTATGGCTACACCTTC. It is translated as CASSLRDRVYFNYGYTF.

The chain employs TRBV9 and TRBJ2-5; 12 bases fit TRBD2. Germline values: CDR1 SGDLS, CDR2 YYNGEE. CDR3 size: 19 residues. J gave up 5 bases and V 4 bases, and 18 bases lay outside the gene matches. CDR3 in DNA: TGTGCCAGCAGCCATAGCCCGGGGCTAGCGGGAGGGAGAGGGGAGACCCAGTACTTC. As protein: CASSHSPGLAGGRGETQYF.

The chain recombines TRBV3-1 with TRBJ1-2; D unclear. Germline assignment: CDR1 LGHDT and CDR2 YNNKEL (reference sequence). The CDR3 totals 13 residues. Trimming took 0 bases from V and 4 from J, leaving 6 bases between them. This CDR3 reads CASSQEGRYGYTF. The DNA for the CDR3 is TGTGCCAGCAGCCAAGAGGGTCGCTATGGCTACACCTTC.

Many counts were recorded for this clonotype. This chain connects TRBV12-3 or TRBV12-4 to TRBJ2-2; unclear D gene. Trimming took off 7 bases at V and 4 bases at J, with 16 bases between the two ends. The CDR3 spans 15 residues. The CDR3 reads CASTLGRSSTGELFF. The CDR3 nucleotides read TGTGCCAGCACTCTAGGACGGTCGAGCACCGGGGAGCTGTTTTTT.

This clonotype was seen more than once but under ten times. The chain employs TRBV12-5 and TRBJ1-1; 7 bases are a match to TRBD1. There are 12 residues in the CDR3. V trimming: 1 base; J trimming: 11 bases; junction bases outside the gene matches: 4. Germline V CDR1 and CDR2: LGHNT, FRNRAP. The CDR3 here is CASGLGQGIAFF. The CDR3 region has the DNA TGTGCTAGTGGTTTGGGACAGGGAATTGCTTTCTTT. Full variable domain (outside the CDR3, taken from reference TRBV12-5 and TRBJ1-1): DARVTQTPRHKVTEMGQEVTMRCQPILGHNTVFWYRQTMMQGLELLAYFRNRAPLDDSGMPKDRFSAEMPDATLATLKIQPSEPRDSAVYFCASGLGQGIAFFGQGTRLTVV.

Only a few counts were recorded for this clonotype. V and J are TRBV15 and TRBJ1-2; maybe TRBD1 (5 bases). The germline V gene has CDR1 LNHNV and CDR2 YYDKDF (reference sequence). V lost 4 bases and J 2 bases, leaving 14 bases between the germline ends. The length of the CDR3 is 15 residues. CDR3 DNA: TGTGCCACCAGCAACCCCATCACAGGCAACTATGGCTACACCTTC. It translates to CATSNPITGNYGYTF.

This clonotype turned up a few times. The V and J genes are TRBV24-1 and TRBJ1-1, with 7 bases identical to TRBD1. Germline CDR1 KGHDR, CDR2 SFDVKD. The CDR3 consists of 13 residues. V lost 9 bases and J lost 6; bases outside the gene matches: 9. This CDR3 is CATQHPGTAEAFF. DNA of the CDR3: TGTGCCACCCAACACCCGGGGACAGCTGAAGCTTTCTTT.

This clonotype has at least ten counts. This chain connects TRBV5-1 to TRBJ2-3; TRBD2 aligns across 8 bases. The CDR3 has 14 residues. V lost 7 bases and J lost 2; bases outside the gene matches: 6. Per the germline V gene, CDR1 is SGHRS and CDR2 is YFSETQ. The CDR3 DNA reads as TGCGCCAGCTCCCAGCGGGAGATCACAGATACGCAGTATTTT. It codes for CASSQREITDTQYF.

This clonotype was recorded a few times. The chain combines TRBV20-1 with TRBJ1-5, with 9 bases identical to TRBD1. The CDR3 is 14 amino acids. After removal of 6 bases from V and 5 bases from J, the junction contained 8 bases not matched to a gene. Looked up from germline, CDR1 is DFQATT and CDR2 is SNEGSKA (reference sequence). The CDR3 loop reads CSASKGQGYQPQHF. Here the CDR3 DNA reads TGCAGTGCATCTAAGGGACAGGGTTATCAGCCCCAGCATTTT.